Shown below are 16 T cell receptor beta chains from a single sample sequenced in a study of blood T cell repertoires in COVID-19. Sequencing was performed with immunoSEQ multiplex PCR; in TCRdb, only in-frame clones are kept and a portion is missing. The data show around 370,000 clones, over 80% seen once. Source material: peripheral blood. These TCRs come from a woman between 45 and 65 years old with COVID-19, enrolled during active disease.

The V call is TRBV7-3, the J call TRBJ2-7; D gene uncertain. The germline CDR1 and CDR2 sequences are SGHTA and FQGTGA. Trimming took 5 bases from V and 6 from J, leaving 14 bases between them. CDR3 length equals 13 residues. This CDR3 reads CASSMTPASEQYF. The CDR3 DNA is TGTGCCAGCAGCATGACACCCGCCTCCGAGCAGTACTTC.

V gene TRBV11-3 combines with J gene TRBJ2-2, with 10 nucleotides matching TRBD2. Germline V gene lookup returns CDR1 SGHNT and CDR2 YENEEA. This CDR3 comprises 17 residues. The V gene end was trimmed by 4 bases and the J gene end by 6 bases; junction bases not matched to a gene: 11. The CDR3 DNA reads as TGTGCCAGCAGCTCCCATCCGGGACTAGCGTATCCCGGGGAGCTGTTTTTT. This encodes CASSSHPGLAYPGELFF.

V gene TRBV18 combines with J gene TRBJ1-1; 9 bases are a match to TRBD1. J lost 4 bases, V lost 3 bases, and 9 bases had no gene match. The CDR3 covers 16 residues. CDR1 KGHSH and CDR2 LQKENI come from the germline V gene. CDR3 nucleotide sequence: TGTGCCAGCTCACCGAATCGGCTGACAGGGGGCACTGAAGCTTTCTTT. This sequence encodes CASSPNRLTGGTEAFF.

This clone was observed many times. The rearrangement joins TRBV14 to TRBJ1-6, with D possibly being TRBD1 (6 bases). This CDR3 region has 15 residues. With 5 bases removed from V and 6 bases from J, the gap between germline ends came to 14 bases. Germline lookup yields CDR1 SGHDN and CDR2 FVKESK. The CDR3: CASSSRQVLNSPLHF. In DNA form, the CDR3 reads TGTGCCAGCAGCTCCCGACAGGTGCTTAATTCACCCCTCCACTTT.

CDR3 DNA sequence: TGTGCCAGCAGCCAAGATGAAGGACTAGCGGTCTACAATGAGCAGTTCTTC. It codes for CASSQDEGLAVYNEQFF. V gene TRBV4-2 combines with J gene TRBJ2-1; TRBD2 agrees at 10 bases. Germline V gene data show CDR1 as LGHNA and CDR2 as YNFKEQ. V lost 0 bases to trimming and J lost 3 bases; unmatched junction nucleotides: 5. The CDR3 is 17 amino acids.

The chain couples TRBV5-5 to TRBJ1-2; 7 positions match TRBD1. This CDR3 is 15 amino acids long. V lost 4 bases and J lost 0; bases outside the gene matches: 6. Germline CDR1 is SGHKS and CDR2 is YYEKEE (reference sequence). The CDR3 spells CASSHHDRANYGYTF. CDR3 DNA: TGTGCCAGCAGCCATCATGACAGGGCTAACTATGGCTACACCTTC.

This chain connects TRBV6-5 to TRBJ2-3; 8 nucleotides align to TRBD2. CDR1 is MNHEY, CDR2 SVGAGI, per germline. V dropped 1 base and J dropped 1; count of bases not matched to a gene: 1. This CDR3 has 15 residues. The CDR3 region is CASSYWGLGTDTQYF. CDR3 nucleotide sequence: TGTGCCAGCAGTTACTGGGGACTAGGCACAGATACGCAGTATTTT.

The rearrangement joins TRBV18 to TRBJ2-7, with a possible D match to TRBD2 (6 bases). The germline CDR1 and CDR2 sequences are KGHSH and LQKENI. V was shortened by 2 bases and J by 3 bases, with 11 bases between the two germline ends. This CDR3 is built from 14 residues. CDR3 DNA: TGTGCCAGCTCACCATGGGGGGAGATCTACGAGCAGTACTTC. This gives the protein CASSPWGEIYEQYF.

The gene calls are TRBV2 and TRBJ2-7; D is unresolved. This CDR3 has 14 residues. Trimming shortened V by 6 bases and J by 3 bases, and 15 bases separated the two germline ends. Germline V CDR1 and CDR2: SNHLY, FYNNEI. The CDR3 is CASRPLPPFYEQYF. CDR3 DNA sequence: TGTGCCAGCAGACCACTACCCCCGTTCTACGAGCAGTACTTC.

The chain employs TRBV7-9 and TRBJ2-3, with TRBD2 identical over 12 bases. This CDR3 comprises 15 residues. Trimming took 3 bases from V and 5 from J; bases not matched to a gene: 3. Germline values: CDR1 SEHNR, CDR2 FQNEAQ (reference sequence). CDR3 DNA: TGTGCCAGCAGCTTCCCGACTAGCGGGAGAGATACGCAGTATTTT. This translates into CASSFPTSGRDTQYF.

The chain links TRBV11-3 to TRBJ1-6; D possibly corresponds to TRBD1 (5 bases). Germline-derived CDR1 and CDR2 are SGHNT and YENEEA. The V end lost 4 bases, the J end lost 7 bases, and 11 bases lay between the germline ends. CDR3 size: 14 residues. CDR3 coding DNA: TGTGCCAGCAGCTCCTTAGGACACAATTCACCCCTCCACTTT. Translating it yields CASSSLGHNSPLHF.

V and J are TRBV10-1 and TRBJ2-1; 8 positions match TRBD2. V lost 4 bases to trimming and J lost 6 bases; unmatched junction nucleotides: 8. CDR3 length equals 15 residues. The germline V gene encodes CDR1 WNHNN and CDR2 SYGVQD (reference sequence). Written as DNA, the CDR3 is TGCGCCAGCAGTGCAGAGGGACTAGGTTCCAATGAGCAGTTCTTC. Translation gives CASSAEGLGSNEQFF.

The V call is TRBV27, the J call TRBJ2-2; no firm D call. Germline V CDR1 and CDR2: MNHEY, SMNVEV (reference sequence). The CDR3 spans 14 residues. Trimming removed 5 bases at V and 0 bases at J, with 7 bases between. In DNA, the CDR3 is TGTGCCAGCAGTCTCCTAGCGAACACCGGGGAGCTGTTTTTT. Protein product: CASSLLANTGELFF.

The chain uses TRBV9 and TRBJ2-7; TRBD2 might be the D (7 bases). Germline assignment: CDR1 SGDLS and CDR2 YYNGEE. This CDR3 comprises 15 residues. Trimming took off 4 bases at V and 3 bases at J, with 17 bases between the two ends. Written as DNA, the CDR3 is TGTGCCAGCAGCCTCCTAGGGGGGGGTGACTACGAGCAGTACTTC. This encodes CASSLLGGGDYEQYF.

A few counts support this clone. The genes are TRBV15 and TRBJ1-5; 10 bases map to TRBD1. The V segment lost 0 bases and the J segment 6 bases; nucleotides outside the gene matches: 5. The CDR3 contains 16 residues. Germline V lookup: CDR1 LNHNV, CDR2 YYDKDF (reference sequence). The CDR3 sequence is CATSRDKGDRGQPQHF. Here the CDR3 DNA reads TGTGCCACCAGCAGAGATAAGGGGGACAGGGGTCAGCCCCAGCATTTT.

This clone was recorded only once. The chain recombines TRBV11-3 with TRBJ2-7, with a possible D match to TRBD2 (6 bases). Germline CDR1 and CDR2: SGHNT and YENEEA. The CDR3 is made up of 14 amino acids. V was pared by 5 bases and J by 5 bases, with 16 bases between. CDR3 DNA: TGTGCCAGCAGCCCCCGCGGCACTAGCCACGAGCAGTACTTC. Its protein is CASSPRGTSHEQYF.